A single sample gave rise to the 5 T cell receptor beta chains below, sequenced in a study of blood T cell repertoires in COVID-19. Clones were sequenced by immunoSEQ multiplex PCR, and TCRdb holds only the in-frame ones, with some missing. The sample lists some 41,000 clones; 88% were seen once. The material sequenced was peripheral blood. The receptors come from a man between 60 and 75 years old with active COVID-19.

This chain links TRBV2 with TRBJ2-1; D remains ambiguous. CDR1 is SNHLY, CDR2 FYNNEI, per germline. The CDR3 sequence is 15 residues long. The V gene lost 7 bases and the J gene lost 0 bases, with 13 bases spanning the gap. The CDR3 protein is CASKSYGSSYNEQFF. CDR3 sequence (DNA): TGTGCCAGCAAGTCCTACGGTAGCTCCTACAATGAGCAGTTCTTC.

This chain joins TRBV5-1 and TRBJ1-2, with D uncertain. Germline V gives CDR1 SGHRS, CDR2 YFSETQ. The V gene lost 0 bases and the J gene lost 1 base, with 10 bases spanning the gap. The CDR3 covers 15 residues. CDR3 DNA sequence: TGCGCCAGCAGCTTGGGCGGTCTAGTTAACTATGGCTACACCTTC. Translation gives CASSLGGLVNYGYTF.

This clone was found a few times. The genes are TRBV3-1 (or the pseudogene TRBV3-2) and TRBJ2-7; TRBD2 matches 7 bases. The germline gives CDR1 LGHDT, CDR2 YNNKEL (reference sequence). This CDR3 comprises 17 residues. V was clipped by 0 bases and J by 3 bases; unmatched bases: 11. CDR3 in DNA: TGTGCCAGCAGCCAAGAATCTCGAAGAGCGGGGAACTACGAGCAGTACTTC. This translates into CASSQESRRAGNYEQYF.

The chain joins TRBV30 to TRBJ2-7, with 10 bases that match TRBD2. V was pared by 2 bases and J by 5 bases, with 9 bases of the junction left unmatched. This CDR3 spans 15 amino acids. CDR1 is GTSNPN, CDR2 SVGIG, per germline (reference sequence). In DNA form, the CDR3 reads TGTGCCTGGAGTCCTATAGCGGGAGGAAGAAACGAGCAGTACTTC. Its protein product is CAWSPIAGGRNEQYF.

The chain carries TRBV7-2 and TRBJ1-5, with TRBD1 matching over 8 bases. The CDR3 is 15 residues long. Trimming took 4 bases from V and 6 from J; bases not matched to a gene: 8. Germline loops: CDR1 SGHTA, CDR2 FQGNSA. The CDR3 loop reads CASSSGQVVGQPQHF. For the CDR3, the DNA is TGTGCCAGCAGCTCGGGACAGGTGGTGGGTCAGCCCCAGCATTTT.